The entry below describes one TCR beta chain. Its binding antigen is unknown. Base-call qualities are not available, and no considerably larger clone is one nucleotide away. This entry belongs to a study of blood T cell repertoires in COVID-19 (dated by TCRdb to between 2020 and 2021). At the level of the whole study: Samples from collaborators originated in the United States, Italy and Spain and spanned both the acute and convalescent phases of COVID-19. HLA class I and class II types, where available, came from metadata supplied by the sample provider rather than from assay-based typing. The prospective study material was composed of cDNA or gDNA derived from T cells, B-cell-depleted T cells, or PBMCs. Subjects who had been exposed to COVID-19, were actively infected with it, or had recovered from it provided the deeply sampled blood TCRbeta repertoires that made up the dataset. The samples were drawn from two sources: the first 160 participants of the ongoing ImmuneRACE study, and 950 to 1,500 subjects contributed by 6 global collaborators. The repertoires were released in a freely available public database meant as a resource for research on the immune response to SARS-CoV-2. A de-identified subject ID, COVID-19 status, age in years and sex were almost always included in the sample metadata.

The paper as a whole reports these results and caveats: Clinical and demographic metadata were provided uncurated, with the amount varying by source and participant.

One collaborating source in Seattle enrolled patients while the patients were actively infected and followed the patients over time throughout the course of disease. The collaborating institutions used their own protocols to collect whole blood in K2EDTA tubes. Collaborator samples were shipped for TCRbeta analysis as frozen whole blood, isolated PBMCs, or DNA extracted from either sample type. TCRbeta CDR3 regions were amplified from genomic DNA by means of the immunoSEQ Assay, a bias-controlled multiplex PCR. Turning to the authors' computational methods: The number of nucleated cells in each sample was estimated by amplification of reference gene primers within the assay. To quantify the absolute abundance of each unique TCRbeta CDR3 rearrangement, sequence reads were collapsed and filtered. Productive Simpson clonality was computed per sample as the square root of Simpson's diversity index over productive rearrangements. TCRdb carries this immuneACCESS record with in-frame sequences only. Its versions omit some clonotypes, under half of them owing to an unresolved V gene in the studies checked, with the rest unexplained. The V and J calls and clone size are taken from that table; D and trimming were inferred from the DNA. This sample has some 300,000 clones in its table, and approximately 90% of those were observed once. In total, the top ten clones hold 6% to 8% of the sample.

The CDR3 holds 15 amino acids from the cysteine to the phenylalanine. Only the CDR3 region is kept as DNA, spanning 45 bases read in frame from base 1. Trimming takes 4 bases from V and 1 base from J, and the germline ends sit 13 bases apart. The germline V gene (reference sequence) supplies CDR1 LNHDA and CDR2 SQIVND. The rearrangement joined TRBV19 to TRBJ1-1; a tentative D match to TRBD1 spans 6 bases. The receptor's source is a woman aged 50 to 65 with COVID-19, enrolled during active disease. Sequencing input: peripheral blood. The CDR3 is CASSRLRTANTEAFF. The base sequence is TGTGCCAGTAGTAGACTTAGGACAGCGAACACTGAAGCTTTCTTT.